The following is a T cell receptor (beta chain) sequence with its context. This specimen comes from a study of T cell responses to AZD1222 COVID-19 vaccine. Germline CDR1 reads KGHSH; CDR2 reads LQKENI. CDR3 length: 15 residues. V was trimmed by 2 bases and J by 0 bases, leaving 10 bases between them. TCRdb keeps only in-frame clones here, not all; method: immunoSEQ multiplex PCR. Of roughly 120,000 clones listed, 91% are singletons. This specimen consisted of peripheral blood, obtained on day 0 of AZD1222 vaccination. This sequence originates from an adult in good health. The genes are TRBV18 and TRBJ1-1; D possibly corresponds to TRBD1 (5 bases). The CDR3 region is CASSPIAGMNTEAFF. The CDR3 bases are TGTGCCAGCTCACCAATCGCAGGGATGAACACTGAAGCTTTCTTT.